This T cell receptor (beta chain) was retrieved from a study of T cells in narcolepsy. Clones were sequenced by immunoSEQ multiplex PCR, and TCRdb holds only the in-frame ones, with some missing. The data show about 40,000 clones, approximately 90% seen once. The CDR3 runs 12 residues. V lost 6 bases, J lost 4 bases, and 9 bases lay in between. Germline loops: CDR1 KGHSH, CDR2 LQKENI. This clone appeared a single time. The sequence came from a human donor with narcolepsy. The genes are TRBV18 and TRBJ1-1, with unresolved D. Sequencing was carried out using CD45RA- memory CD4+ T cells from PBMCs. CDR3 loop: CASSQPPTEAFF. In nucleotides, the CDR3 is TGTGCCAGCTCGCAGCCCCCCACTGAAGCTTTCTTT.